A single sample is the source of the 15 T cell receptor beta chains below, sequenced in a study of blood T cell repertoires in COVID-19. Only in-frame clones appear in the TCRdb table, and some are missing; sequencing was by immunoSEQ multiplex PCR. Of hundreds of thousands of clones in the sample, approximately 87% are singletons; the top ten hold roughly 1.9%. The specimen was PBMCs or T cells enriched from blood (not recorded which). All receptors come from a man in his forties or fifties in a cohort exposed to, infected with or recovered from COVID-19 (not recorded which).

The chain joins TRBV3-1 (or the pseudogene TRBV3-2) to TRBJ2-7; 11 positions match TRBD1. Per germline, CDR1 LGHDT and CDR2 YNNKEL (reference sequence). V lost 4 bases and J lost 3; bases outside the gene matches: 2. The CDR3 runs to 14 residues. In DNA form, the CDR3 reads TGTGCCAGCAGCCGGGACAGGGGGGACTACGAGCAGTACTTC. It codes for CASSRDRGDYEQYF.

This chain links TRBV28 with TRBJ1-1; D not certain. The CDR3 contains 13 residues. V was trimmed by 5 bases and J by 0 bases, leaving 7 bases between them. Germline loops: CDR1 MDHEN, CDR2 SYDVKM. CDR3 protein: CASSAYMNTEAFF. The DNA of the CDR3 is TGTGCCAGCAGTGCCTATATGAACACTGAAGCTTTCTTT.

The rearrangement links TRBV7-2 to TRBJ2-7; 12 positions agree with TRBD2. Trimming took 5 bases from V and 7 from J; bases not matched to a gene: 12. The CDR3 sequence is 16 residues long. The germline V gene has CDR1 SGHTA and CDR2 FQGNSA. CDR3 residues: CASSTRTSGASGEQYF. For the CDR3, the DNA is TGTGCCAGCAGCACCCGGACTAGCGGGGCTTCAGGAGAGCAGTACTTC.

The chain couples TRBV6-5 to TRBJ2-7, with 7 bases identical to TRBD2. Germline-derived CDR1 and CDR2 are MNHEY and SVGAGI. The CDR3 contains 15 residues. V was clipped by 5 bases and J by 0 bases; unmatched bases: 7. The CDR3 nucleotides are TGTGCCAGCAGTACAACTAGCGTTAACTCCTACGAGCAGTACTTC. Translated: CASSTTSVNSYEQYF.

This chain links TRBV14 with TRBJ1-1; 11 bases fit TRBD1. CDR3 length: 18 amino acids. The trim removed 4 bases at V and 0 bases at J, leaving 10 bases unmatched. Germline CDR1 reads SGHDN; CDR2 reads FVKESK. CDR3 amino acids: CASSLRTGGSGMNTEAFF. Written as DNA, the CDR3 is TGTGCCAGCAGCCTGAGGACAGGGGGCAGCGGGATGAACACTGAAGCTTTCTTT.

V is TRBV19 and J is TRBJ2-6; TRBD1 might be the D (6 bases). The ends were cut back, 2 bases at V and 2 bases at J, with 7 bases in the middle. CDR1 and CDR2 (germline): LNHDA, SQIVND (reference sequence). This CDR3 spans 15 amino acids. This chain's CDR3 is CASSITGTGANVLTF. The CDR3 DNA reads TGTGCCAGTAGTATAACAGGGACTGGGGCCAACGTCCTGACTTTC.

This chain connects TRBV7-9 to TRBJ2-2; 7 bases are a match to TRBD1. Unmatched junction bases numbered 3, after V lost 4 bases and J lost 4 bases. Germline-derived CDR1 and CDR2 are SEHNR and FQNEAQ (reference sequence). The CDR3 runs 14 residues. The CDR3 protein is CASSSGQFTGELFF. CDR3 bases: TGTGCCAGCAGCTCGGGACAGTTCACCGGGGAGCTGTTTTTT.

V usage is TRBV3-1 (or the pseudogene TRBV3-2) and J usage is TRBJ1-1, with a weak D call TRBD1 (5 bases). The length of the CDR3 is 17 residues. CDR1 and CDR2 (germline): LGHDT, YNNKEL (reference sequence). The V end was cut by 0 bases, the J end by 0 bases, with 14 bases between. Here the CDR3 DNA reads TGTGCCAGCAGCCAAGATACCGGGGGAGGTATGAACACTGAAGCTTTCTTT. This codes for CASSQDTGGGMNTEAFF.

This chain connects TRBV29-1 to TRBJ1-2; D is perhaps TRBD1 (6 bases). Germline V gene lookup returns CDR1 SQVTM and CDR2 ANQGSEA. Trimming removed 6 bases from V and 3 bases from J, with 17 bases in between. The CDR3 extends over 14 amino acids. The CDR3 nucleotides are TGCAGCGTCGAACGTGGACAGCACCACTATGGCTACACCTTC. It codes for CSVERGQHHYGYTF.

Note on this clone: This specimen includes other DNA sequences encoding the same CDR3. The genes are TRBV5-1 and TRBJ2-7; D possibly corresponds to TRBD2 (5 bases). CDR3 length equals 13 residues. Per the germline V gene, CDR1 is SGHRS and CDR2 is YFSETQ. The V end lost 0 bases, the J end lost 2 bases, and 6 bases lay between the germline ends. In nucleotides, the CDR3 is TGCGCCAGCAGCTTGGAGGGAGCCTACGAGCAGTACTTC. Protein: CASSLEGAYEQYF. Full variable domain (outside the CDR3, taken from reference TRBV5-1 and TRBJ2-7): KAGVTQTPRYLIKTRGQQVTLSCSPISGHRSVSWYQQTPGQGLQFLFEYFSETQRNKGNFPGRFSGRQFSNSRSEMNVSTLELGDSALYLCASSLEGAYEQYFGPGTRLTVT.

The chain combines TRBV7-8 with TRBJ2-1; 13 bases line up with TRBD2. Trimming at V came to 2 bases and at J to 2 bases, leaving 9 bases not matched to a gene. The CDR3 totals 19 residues. The germline gives CDR1 SGHVS, CDR2 FQNEAQ. The CDR3 nucleotides read TGTGCCAGCAGCTTATTTTGGACTAGCGGGAGCGGGGCCTACAATGAGCAGTTCTTC. Its protein is CASSLFWTSGSGAYNEQFF.

The chain uses TRBV9 and TRBJ1-5; 10 positions agree with TRBD1. CDR1 and CDR2 (germline): SGDLS, YYNGEE. The CDR3 sequence is 14 residues long. The V segment lost 3 bases and the J segment 5 bases; nucleotides outside the gene matches: 2. The CDR3 is CASSATGGDQPQHF. In DNA, the CDR3 is TGTGCCAGCAGCGCGACAGGGGGCGATCAGCCCCAGCATTTT.

This rearrangement joins TRBV29-1 to TRBJ2-7; 8 positions agree with TRBD2. V dropped 3 bases and J dropped 3; count of bases not matched to a gene: 4. CDR3 length: 13 amino acids. Germline CDR1 is SQVTM and CDR2 is ANQGSEA. The CDR3 protein is CSVEGLVDYEQYF. The CDR3, as DNA: TGCAGCGTTGAGGGACTAGTAGACTACGAGCAGTACTTC.

This chain connects TRBV30 to TRBJ2-2, with 7 bases that match TRBD1. The V gene end was trimmed by 1 base and the J gene end by 5 bases; junction bases not matched to a gene: 10. The V gene's germline CDR1 is GTSNPN and CDR2 SVGIG (reference sequence). The CDR3 length is 16 residues. CDR3 bases: TGTGCCTGGAGTGGGACCCTCGGGACAGTTACCGGGGAGCTGTTTTTT. It codes for CAWSGTLGTVTGELFF.

The CDR3 nucleotides read TGTGCCACCAGTGACCGGACAGGGGAAGGCTACACCTTC. It codes for CATSDRTGEGYTF. The chain recombines TRBV24-1 with TRBJ1-2; 9 nucleotides agree with TRBD1. J gave up 8 bases and V 4 bases, and 4 bases lay outside the gene matches. CDR1 is KGHDR, CDR2 SFDVKD, per germline. The CDR3 is 13 amino acids.